The rows below give T cell receptor beta chains drawn from one sample of a study of Ad26.COV2.S vaccination and SARS-CoV-2 variants. This table comes from immunoSEQ multiplex PCR, and its TCRdb copy is limited to in-frame clones, with some not included. The sample gives a few hundred thousand clones, 90% of which show up once; about 4.1% is in the top ten. Specimen: peripheral blood, collected in a trial of Ad26.COV2.S vaccine versus placebo. The receptors stem from a person between 18 and 59 years old who received the Ad26.COV2.S COVID-19 vaccine or a placebo. CDR3s include the opening cysteine and the closing phenylalanine or tryptophan. A row's size may be missing; if present it is once, few, many or a size class.

J gene: TRBJ2-2
clone size: .
V gene: TRBV5-6
CDR3 protein: CASSGTGTRPYVKTGELFF

J gene: TRBJ1-5
clone size: .
V gene: TRBV2
CDR3 protein: CASSVVTANQPQHF

J gene: TRBJ1-6
clone size: .
V gene: TRBV27
CDR3 protein: CASRLTGAQNSPLHF

J gene: TRBJ2-7
clone size: .
V gene: TRBV27
CDR3 protein: CASSVGLSYEQYF

J gene: TRBJ2-5
clone size: .
V gene: TRBV30
CDR3 protein: CASGGEETQYF

J gene: TRBJ1-4
clone size: .
V gene: TRBV28
CDR3 protein: CASSLQGPQEKLFF

J gene: TRBJ2-1
clone size: .
V gene: TRBV11-3
CDR3 protein: CASSLTLSGSHNEQFF

J gene: TRBJ1-6
clone size: few
V gene: TRBV2
CDR3 protein: CASSPDSSYNSPLHF

J gene: TRBJ1-1
clone size: .
V gene: TRBV7-8
CDR3 protein: CASSPWDRGHTEAFF

J gene: TRBJ2-1
clone size: .
V gene: TRBV28
CDR3 protein: CASRANSPYMAKQFF

J gene: TRBJ2-1
clone size: .
V gene: TRBV9
CDR3 protein: CASSVGEQGLSYNEQFF

J gene: TRBJ2-5
clone size: .
V gene: TRBV9
CDR3 protein: CASSVGAGEETQYF

J gene: TRBJ2-1
clone size: .
V gene: TRBV7-6
CDR3 protein: CASSLGPGQYNEQFF

J gene: TRBJ2-1
clone size: .
V gene: TRBV6-2/TRBV6-3
CDR3 protein: CASSYSRGEQFF

J gene: TRBJ1-2
clone size: .
V gene: TRBV5-4
CDR3 protein: CASSQETNYGYTF

J gene: TRBJ2-1
clone size: .
V gene: TRBV6-4
CDR3 protein: CASSVTSGHNEQFF

J gene: TRBJ1-2
clone size: .
V gene: TRBV4-3
CDR3 protein: CASSQEGGGGLLNYGYTF

J gene: TRBJ2-2
clone size: .
V gene: TRBV18
CDR3 protein: CASSPEAGELFF

J gene: TRBJ2-1
clone size: .
V gene: TRBV19
CDR3 protein: CASTGAGASYNEQFF

J gene: TRBJ2-7
clone size: once
V gene: TRBV11-2
CDR3 protein: CASSSSLGTYEQYF

J gene: TRBJ2-1
clone size: once
V gene: TRBV10-3
CDR3 protein: CAIRGATGPHNEQFF

J gene: TRBJ2-1
clone size: .
V gene: TRBV7-2
CDR3 protein: CASSLQPSSYNEQFF

J gene: TRBJ2-1
clone size: .
V gene: TRBV25-1
CDR3 protein: CASSELQGAQYNEQFF

J gene: TRBJ1-5
clone size: .
V gene: TRBV15
CDR3 protein: CATSISGSNQPQHF

J gene: TRBJ2-7
clone size: .
V gene: TRBV2
CDR3 protein: CASSEKRASYEQYF

J gene: TRBJ1-4
clone size: .
V gene: TRBV5-6
CDR3 protein: CASSSDREGEKLFF

J gene: TRBJ1-2
clone size: .
V gene: TRBV3-1/TRBV3-2
CDR3 protein: CASSQETAVYGYTF

J gene: TRBJ2-7
clone size: .
V gene: TRBV7-9
CDR3 protein: CASSLGRLASYEQYF

J gene: TRBJ2-7
clone size: .
V gene: TRBV5-5
CDR3 protein: CASSWFGTGTYEQYF

J gene: TRBJ2-1
clone size: .
V gene: TRBV7-9
CDR3 protein: CASSKGAWEQFF

J gene: TRBJ2-3
clone size: .
V gene: TRBV18
CDR3 protein: CASSRIRGQSDTQYF

J gene: TRBJ2-2
clone size: .
V gene: TRBV2
CDR3 protein: CASSGGPGELFF

J gene: TRBJ2-3
clone size: .
V gene: TRBV4-2
CDR3 protein: CASSPRYPTSGRADTQYF

J gene: TRBJ2-1
clone size: .
V gene: TRBV4-1
CDR3 protein: CASSQPGGSYNEQFF

J gene: TRBJ1-5
clone size: .
V gene: TRBV28
CDR3 protein: CASSLGQNLRRSNQPQHF

J gene: TRBJ2-1
clone size: many
V gene: TRBV4-2
CDR3 protein: CASRVETSVDEQFF

J gene: TRBJ1-2
clone size: .
V gene: TRBV4-3
CDR3 protein: CASSQDGGPNYGYTF

J gene: TRBJ1-2
clone size: .
V gene: TRBV11-2
CDR3 protein: CASSLVFPGRGFYGYTF

J gene: TRBJ2-7
clone size: .
V gene: TRBV27
CDR3 protein: CASSSGTGFYEQYF

J gene: TRBJ2-7
clone size: once
V gene: TRBV9
CDR3 protein: CASSGGLAGIYEQYF

J gene: TRBJ2-3
clone size: .
V gene: TRBV18
CDR3 protein: CASSPRQGGATDTQYF

J gene: TRBJ2-7
clone size: .
V gene: TRBV5-6
CDR3 protein: CASSLDRAPDEQYF

J gene: TRBJ2-3
clone size: .
V gene: TRBV28
CDR3 protein: CASSFETDTDTQYF

J gene: TRBJ2-3
clone size: .
V gene: TRBV28
CDR3 protein: CASSFIRLADSTDTQYF

J gene: TRBJ2-6
clone size: .
V gene: TRBV4-3
CDR3 protein: CASSQERSGANVLTF

J gene: TRBJ2-1
clone size: .
V gene: TRBV2
CDR3 protein: CASRRIAGDNEQFF

J gene: TRBJ2-1
clone size: .
V gene: TRBV2
CDR3 protein: CASSEMASGANEQFF

J gene: TRBJ2-2
clone size: .
V gene: TRBV7-4
CDR3 protein: CASSTLRPGTGERDTGELFF

J gene: TRBJ1-1
clone size: .
V gene: TRBV28
CDR3 protein: CASSLLNTEAFF

J gene: TRBJ2-5
clone size: .
V gene: TRBV7-9
CDR3 protein: CASSLASGTGRSETQYF

J gene: TRBJ2-3
clone size: .
V gene: TRBV10-3
CDR3 protein: CAISVAGSTDTQYF

J gene: TRBJ2-5
clone size: .
V gene: TRBV15
CDR3 protein: CATSRGGQETQYF

J gene: TRBJ2-3
clone size: .
V gene: TRBV27
CDR3 protein: CASSITDRSTDTQYF

J gene: TRBJ1-4
clone size: .
V gene: TRBV5-4
CDR3 protein: CASSFDRETNEKLFF